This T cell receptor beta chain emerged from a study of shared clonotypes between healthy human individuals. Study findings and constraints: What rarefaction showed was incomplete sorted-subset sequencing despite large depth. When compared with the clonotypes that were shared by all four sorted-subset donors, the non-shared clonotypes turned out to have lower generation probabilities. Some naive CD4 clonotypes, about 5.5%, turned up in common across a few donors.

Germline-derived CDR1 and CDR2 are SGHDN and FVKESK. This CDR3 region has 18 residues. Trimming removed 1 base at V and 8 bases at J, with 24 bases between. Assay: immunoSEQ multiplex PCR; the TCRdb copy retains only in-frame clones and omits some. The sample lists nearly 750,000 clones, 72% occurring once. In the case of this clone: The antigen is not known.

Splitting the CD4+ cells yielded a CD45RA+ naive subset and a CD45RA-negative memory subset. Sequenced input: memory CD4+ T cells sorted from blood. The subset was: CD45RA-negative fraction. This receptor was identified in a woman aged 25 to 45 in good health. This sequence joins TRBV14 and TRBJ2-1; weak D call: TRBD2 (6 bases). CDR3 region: CASSQVGTWGLRYHEQFF. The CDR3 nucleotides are TGTGCCAGCAGCCAAGTGGGGACCTGGGGACTGCGGTACCATGAGCAGTTCTTC.